This T cell receptor (beta chain) was sequenced in a study of shared clonotypes between healthy human individuals (dated by TCRdb to about 2020). Background on the whole study: The cohort comprised a couple of women and a few men aged 18 to 49 years. For each donor, three plates each were used for CD4 naive and CD4 memory, two plates were used for CD8 naive, and one plate was used for CD8 memory. To estimate repertoire size and how much clonotypes are shared between individuals, the study performed deep sequencing of blood TCR repertoires from a handful of healthy adults. Between about 0.8 and 9 billion PBMCs per donor were obtained by leukapheresis. To increase sequencing depth and limit assay-specific biases, different laboratories used diverse techniques to prepare libraries and sequence TCR repertoires.

The donors were healthy, HIV-negative adults with no recently reported acute infections or vaccinations. Every donor was a Caucasian adult living in Nashville, Tennessee, USA. CD4+ T cells were enriched by magnetic negative selection; naive cells were then positively selected on CD45RA, and the negative fraction formed the memory subset. Blood was obtained by leukapheresis, after which PBMCs were separated by Ficoll-Histopaque density gradient centrifugation and cryopreserved in liquid nitrogen vapor phase. Purity and quantity of every magnetically sorted T cell population were checked by analytical flow cytometry. From each sorted fraction, genomic DNA was isolated and quantified by UV absorbance on a Nanodrop 2000c. Remarks on this clone: Its binding antigen is unknown. The record has no base qualities; no much larger clone is one base away.

The paper as a whole reports these results and caveats: Higher generation probabilities were observed for clonotypes shared by all four sorted-subset donors than for non-shared clonotypes. Approximately 5% of naive CD4, 3.5% of naive CD8, 2.3% of memory CD4, and 0.4% of memory CD8 clonotypes were shared across several donors. Larger estimated clonotype richness was generally found for naive subsets than for memory subsets. Pairwise subsampling led to the expectation that sequencing depth would affect the degree of clonotype sharing among donors. Sampling was limited to blood, and TCR repertoires in tissue likely differ from TCR repertoires in blood. Even with the large sequencing depth, rarefaction of the sorted-subset datasets indicated that sequencing was incomplete. Because the study included a small number of donors, the genetic and exposure-history diversity represented was limited.

Using the deep immunoSEQ assay, TCR CDR3 regions were amplified from genomic DNA by multiplex PCR. Extracted genomic DNA from each cell subset was distributed evenly across all wells of several immunoSEQ 96-well plates, and each plate was treated as a replicate. For sorted subsets, approximately 190 ng genomic DNA, equal to some 30,000 T cell genomes, was loaded into each replicate PCR. Purified libraries were quantified with a Qubit 3.0 fluorometer, sized on a Bioanalyzer 2100, and re-quantified with the KAPA Library Quantification kit. A separate single-read 150-cycle Illumina NextSeq 550 flow cell was used to sequence each immunoSEQ 96-well plate. The paper's data handling went like this. Because the immunoSEQ output held only junctional sequences and lacked quality scores, the filtering could not match the filtering applied to full-length reads. To assign V/J genes and CDR3, sequences were annotated using PyIR, a Python wrapper for IgBLAST v1.9, with IMGT germline references. Reads were removed for weak V/J assignments (E-value above 1e-6), missing CDR3, stop codons, out-of-frame junctions, or ambiguous translated residues. V3J clonotypes were defined as sequences sharing the same inferred V gene, J gene, and CDR3 amino acid sequence. Percentage overlap between repertoires was computed as shared unique clonotypes divided by the size of the smaller repertoire. Three approaches were used to assess repertoire richness: RTK rarefaction, the Chao1 estimator, and Recon v2.1 estimates of unobserved clonotypes. Generation probabilities for all TCRbeta clonotypes obtained by the gDNA method from a handful of donors were computed using OLGA. TCRdb took this table from immuneACCESS and kept in-frame rearrangements with V and J called. Such tables lack part of the clones; where checked against another copy, unresolved V genes explain under half of the gap, and the rest is unexplained. The V and J calls and clone size were taken over from that table, and D and trimming were inferred from the DNA. Recorded for this sample are around 2.1 million clones; 90% to 96% of them occurred a single time. The ten largest clones capture over 0.1% of the sample.

The junction carries 27 bases between V and J, which are trimmed by 5 bases and 5 bases respectively. The CDR3, from cysteine to phenylalanine, totals 18 residues. Only CDR3 DNA remains: 54 bases, in frame from the first base. The germline V gene gives CDR1 as SGHTA and CDR2 as FQGNSA. The TCR comes from a man between 18 and 35 years old in good health. The chain joins TRBV7-2 to TRBJ2-5; possibly the D gene is TRBD2, per 6 matching bases. The specimen sequenced was naive CD4+ T cells sorted from blood. In light of the paper, this sample's cell subset or site label describes: CD45RA+ positively selected. This receptor carries the CDR3 CASSISSLGLGEVETQYF. The DNA sequence is TGTGCCAGCAGCATCTCCTCCCTGGGACTCGGGGAGGTCGAGACCCAGTACTTC.